The source of this TCR beta chain is a study of cytomegalovirus exposure and HLA in healthy donors. Study summary: The approximately 120 validation repertoires were produced on the same platform as the 670 or so repertoires of the first cohort. This was reported in a later analysis. Findings of the study overall: The investigators catalogued 164 TCR beta chains as cytomegalovirus-associated. There were some public TCRs occurring in many donors, but most TCR sequences were rare. A classifier reportedly called cytomegalovirus status with high sensitivity and specificity.

The CDR3 is 12 residues long. Comment on this clone: Its specificity is unknown.

The method was immunoSEQ multiplex PCR; TCRdb's version includes in-frame clones alone and lacks a portion of them. The table includes about 200,000 clones, roughly 91% detected once. The source material was PBMCs. This clonotype originated in a woman under 30 in good health and CMV-seropositive. The chain joins TRBV21-1 to TRBJ2-7; the table's TRBD2 call for D was not verified on the DNA. TRBV21-1 is reported as a pseudogene. This CDR3 is CASSKDGYEQYF. The DNA for the CDR3 is TGTGCCAGCAGCAAAGACGGGTACGAGCAGTACTTC.